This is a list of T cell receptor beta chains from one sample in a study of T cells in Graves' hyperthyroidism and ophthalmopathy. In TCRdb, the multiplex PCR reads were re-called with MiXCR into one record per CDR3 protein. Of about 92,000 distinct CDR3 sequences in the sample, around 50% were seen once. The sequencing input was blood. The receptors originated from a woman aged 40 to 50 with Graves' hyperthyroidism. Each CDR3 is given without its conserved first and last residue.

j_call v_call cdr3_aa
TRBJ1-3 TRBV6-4 ASSPTGSPGNTIY
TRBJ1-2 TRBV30 AWRGEWGYT
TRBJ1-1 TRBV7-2 ASSLEWVGSHTEAF
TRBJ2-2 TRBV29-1 SVGTGELL
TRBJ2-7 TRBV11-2 ASSSGTTSYEQY
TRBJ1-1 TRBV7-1 ASSSPGRSMNTEAF
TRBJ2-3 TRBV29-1 SVQGAFGTDTQY
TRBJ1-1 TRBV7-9 ASSLGDSNTEAF
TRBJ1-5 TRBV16 ASSQRGGPFNQPQH
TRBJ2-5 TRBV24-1 ATSDRHPGLAARTQY
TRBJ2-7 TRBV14 ASSQPGQPYEQY
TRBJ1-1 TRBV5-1 ASSLEGGGEAF
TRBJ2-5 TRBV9 ASRGEETQY
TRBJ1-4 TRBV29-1 SVDETGGTNEKLF
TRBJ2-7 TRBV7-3 ASSLVGGPSSYEQY
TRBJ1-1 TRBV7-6 ASSLQGLSEAF
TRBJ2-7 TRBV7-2 ASSPTSGTYEQY
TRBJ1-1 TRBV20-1 SGGNFITNTEAF
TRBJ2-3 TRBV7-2 ASSPAGTTDTQY
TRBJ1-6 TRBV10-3 ASSPVHSQIRGNSPLH
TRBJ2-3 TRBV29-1 SVEDPLAGGGTDTQY
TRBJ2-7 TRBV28 ASSLPRDRGNYEQY
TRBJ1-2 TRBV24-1 ATSARGNYGYT
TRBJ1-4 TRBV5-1 ASSHGQGTLEKLF
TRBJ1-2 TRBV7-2 ASKPPGHNYGYT
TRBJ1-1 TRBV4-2 ASSQVGIDTEAF
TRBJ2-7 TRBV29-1 SVELATYEQY
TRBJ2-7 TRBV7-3 ASSCHVAYEQY
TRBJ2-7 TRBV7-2 ASSPPTVAYEQY
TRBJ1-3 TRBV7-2 ASSHYRGRADTIY
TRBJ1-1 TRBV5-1 ASNQGWTEAF
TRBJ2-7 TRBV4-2 ASSQDPDTYYEQY
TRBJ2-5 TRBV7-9 ASSFGTSGSRETQY
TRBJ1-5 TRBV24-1 ATSPGTGYTPQH
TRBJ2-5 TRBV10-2 ASSGDRYQETQY
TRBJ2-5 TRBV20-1 SARGTSGNVKTQY
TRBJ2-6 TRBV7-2 ASSLRGGTPSSGANVLT
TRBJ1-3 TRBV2 ASSENWADSGNTIY
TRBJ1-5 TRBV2 ASSLVVRTGGGDQPQH
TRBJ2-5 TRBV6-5 ASSKGGWETQY
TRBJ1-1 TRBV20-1 SASGVGGTNTEAF